The clone carrying this TCR beta chain was found a few times. Its antigen is undetermined. With a J-beta primer mix and a sample-barcoded 5' primer, a second PCR ran about 6 to 11 cycles. TCRdb passed the 5' RACE reads through MiXCR, listing each CDR3 protein once. In the table there are around 1,900,000 distinct CDR3 sequences, around 40% of which are singletons. The V end lost 1 base, the J end lost 9 bases, and 15 bases lay between the germline ends. Germline CDR1 and CDR2: KGHDR and SFDVKD. CDR3 size: 15 residues. Healthy individuals of Caucasian origin from Russia, aged about 6 to 100, served as donors. These data come from a study of blood T cells in healthy people across ages. Study-wide findings and caveats: Unknown donor CMV status possibly confounded expanded clonotype changes.

Sample: blood. This TCR was sampled from a human donor in good health. V is TRBV24-1 and J is TRBJ2-1, with D maybe TRBD2 (6 bases). The CDR3: CATSDLSREVGEQFF. The CDR3 DNA is TGTGCCACCAGTGATTTAAGCAGGGAGGTGGGTGAGCAGTTCTTC.